This passage covers 29 T cell receptor beta chains from one sample sequenced in a study of blood T cell repertoires in COVID-19. Measured with immunoSEQ multiplex PCR; TCRdb has only the in-frame clones, and not every one. The data hold about 130,000 clones, with 70% to 80% observed a single time. Source material: peripheral blood. The receptors were gathered from a woman aged 70-85 years with COVID-19, enrolled during active disease.

The chain is built from TRBV5-4 and TRBJ1-1, with 7 bases that match TRBD1. The CDR3 spans 15 residues. CDR1 and CDR2 from the germline V gene are SGHNT and YYREEE (reference sequence). V trimming: 3 bases; J trimming: 0 bases; junction bases outside the gene matches: 5. The chain's CDR3 is CASSSGTEMNTEAFF. DNA of the CDR3: TGTGCCAGCAGCTCCGGGACAGAGATGAACACTGAAGCTTTCTTT.

The rearrangement links TRBV6-4 to TRBJ2-1; D is undetermined. Germline lookup yields CDR1 MRHNA and CDR2 SNTAGT. The length of the CDR3 is 11 residues. Between the trimmed V and J ends, which lost 10 bases and 7 bases, there was a span of 11 bases. CDR3 loop: CATKSGNEQFF. CDR3 sequence (DNA): TGTGCCACAAAGTCGGGTAATGAGCAGTTCTTC.

The rearrangement links TRBV5-1 to TRBJ1-2; no clear D gene. This CDR3 is 12 amino acids long. In germline, CDR1 is SGHRS, CDR2 YFSETQ. V lost 0 bases to trimming and J lost 8 bases, with 8 bases between them. The DNA of the CDR3 is TGCGCCAGCAGCTTGGCGGGGAGGGGCTACACCTTC. Translating it yields CASSLAGRGYTF. Using reference TRBV5-1 and TRBJ1-2 for the parts outside the CDR3, the full variable domain is KAGVTQTPRYLIKTRGQQVTLSCSPISGHRSVSWYQQTPGQGLQFLFEYFSETQRNKGNFPGRFSGRQFSNSRSEMNVSTLELGDSALYLCASSLAGRGYTFGSGTRLTVV.

The count of this clone is one. V gene TRBV5-1 combines with J gene TRBJ2-6; D gene uncertain. Per germline, CDR1 SGHRS and CDR2 YFSETQ. V gave up 4 bases and J gave up 1 base, with 15 bases separating them. This CDR3 is built from 17 residues. As DNA, the CDR3 is TGCGCCAGCAGCCCTCGTAACCTCACATCTGGGGCCAACGTCCTGACTTTC. Its translation: CASSPRNLTSGANVLTF.

The sample holds one count of this clone. V is TRBV2 and J is TRBJ2-2; 12 nucleotides agree with TRBD2. Germline values: CDR1 SNHLY, CDR2 FYNNEI. Trimming cost V 6 bases and J 4 bases; bases outside gene matches: 6. The CDR3 has 16 amino acids. CDR3 DNA sequence: TGTGCCAGCAGAGAACTAGCGGGGGGCCTCACCGGGGAGCTGTTTTTT. Its translation is CASRELAGGLTGELFF.

The CDR3 nucleotides are TGTGCCAGCAGCTCACTACCCAACACAGGACAGGTCCGTAATTCACCCCTCCACTTT. This encodes CASSSLPNTGQVRNSPLHF. This rearrangement joins TRBV7-2 to TRBJ1-6, with 7 bases fitting TRBD1. The germline V gene encodes CDR1 SGHTA and CDR2 FQGNSA. The CDR3 is 19 residues long. The ends lost 4 bases at V and 6 bases at J; junction bases unmatched: 18.

The chain uses TRBV5-1 and TRBJ2-6; possibly TRBD2 for D (5 bases). V was clipped by 4 bases and J by 2 bases, with 13 bases between them. Germline CDR1 and CDR2: SGHRS and YFSETQ. The CDR3 totals 16 residues. The CDR3 region is CASSARRSTGANVLTF. The CDR3 DNA reads as TGCGCCAGCAGCGCCAGGAGGTCCACTGGGGCCAACGTCCTGACTTTC.

This chain links TRBV7-8 with TRBJ2-1, with TRBD2 identical over 8 bases. This CDR3 comprises 15 residues. Losses at the gene ends were 2 bases for V and 8 bases for J; bases not matched to a gene: 8. The V gene's germline CDR1 is SGHVS and CDR2 FQNEAQ. The CDR3 reads CASSLQVSGVDEQFF. In DNA form, the CDR3 reads TGTGCCAGCAGCTTACAGGTTAGCGGGGTGGATGAGCAGTTCTTC.

V is TRBV6-5 and J is TRBJ1-2; perhaps TRBD1 as D (6 bases). Trimming took off 2 bases at V and 6 bases at J, with 10 bases between the two ends. Germline V gene data show CDR1 as MNHEY and CDR2 as SVGAGI. The CDR3 length is 13 residues. CDR3 protein: CASSYAGENGYTF. The CDR3 bases are TGTGCCAGCAGTTACGCAGGGGAGAATGGCTACACCTTC.

The chain uses TRBV12-3 or TRBV12-4 and TRBJ1-1; D perhaps matches TRBD1 (5 bases). Trimming took 6 bases from V and 1 from J, leaving 9 bases between them. The CDR3 has 13 amino acids. Written as DNA, the CDR3 is TGTGCCAGCAGCCAGGGCAGGAACACTGAAGCTTTCTTT. Encoded protein: CASSQGRNTEAFF.

The V gene is TRBV2, the J gene TRBJ1-2, with 12 bases identical to TRBD1. CDR3 length: 14 amino acids. The trim removed 3 bases at V and 11 bases at J, leaving 7 bases unmatched. Germline V gene sequence: CDR1 SNHLY, CDR2 FYNNEI. The CDR3 DNA reads TGTGCCAGCAGTGACTTGGGACAGGGGGCAGGGTACACCTTC. Its protein product is CASSDLGQGAGYTF. Supplemented by reference TRBV2 and TRBJ1-2, the full variable domain reads EPEVTQTPSHQVTQMGQEVILRCVPISNHLYFYWYRQILGQKVEFLVSFYNNEISEKSEIFDDQFSVERPDGSNFTLKIRSTKLEDSAMYFCASSDLGQGAGYTFGSGTRLTVV.

This clone was seen a few times. The V and J genes are TRBV4-1 and TRBJ1-3; D gene uncertain. V lost 4 bases and J lost 2, with 12 bases in between. The length of the CDR3 is 15 residues. CDR1 MGHRA and CDR2 YSYEKL come from the germline V gene. DNA for the CDR3: TGCGCCAGCAGCCCAGGAGGAGACCCTGGAAACACCATATATTTT. Its protein product is CASSPGGDPGNTIYF.

The V call is TRBV5-1, the J call TRBJ1-4; 10 bases align to TRBD1. Trimming cost V 4 bases and J 5 bases; bases outside gene matches: 8. Germline loops: CDR1 SGHRS, CDR2 YFSETQ. This CDR3 has 16 residues. Here the CDR3 DNA reads TGCGCCAGCAGCCCGGGAATGGGACAGGGGAATGAAAAACTGTTTTTT. This sequence encodes CASSPGMGQGNEKLFF.

The J gene is TRBJ2-3, the V gene TRBV5-1; TRBD1 aligns across 8 bases. CDR3 length: 14 amino acids. From germline, CDR1 is SGHRS and CDR2 YFSETQ. Trimming cost V 0 bases and J 6 bases; bases outside gene matches: 3. The CDR3 loop reads CASSLDQGADTQYF. CDR3 coding DNA: TGCGCCAGCAGCTTGGACCAGGGGGCGGATACGCAGTATTTT.

The chain joins TRBV12-3 or TRBV12-4 to TRBJ2-3; no definite D call. This CDR3 contains 13 residues. Trimming removed 3 bases from V and 6 bases from J, with 10 bases in between. CDR3 residues: CASSFVVRDTQYF. For the CDR3, the DNA is TGTGCCAGCAGTTTTGTGGTTCGGGATACGCAGTATTTT.

This clone has just one count. The germline gene is not matched at one end of the junction; a read error may be the cause. The gene calls are TRBV15 and TRBJ2-3; 7 bases fit TRBD1. Looked up from germline, CDR1 is LNHNV and CDR2 is YYDKDF (reference sequence). CDR3 length: 15 residues. CDR3 in amino acids: CATRRVGTDTDTQYF. The CDR3 nucleotides read TGTGCCACCAGAAGAGTAGGGACAGACACAGATACGCAGTATTTT.

This clone has just one count. V and J are TRBV11-3 and TRBJ2-2; TRBD2 might be the D (5 bases). Per the germline V gene, CDR1 is SGHNT and CDR2 is YENEEA. The CDR3 spans 14 residues. With 3 bases removed from V and 5 bases from J, the gap between germline ends came to 10 bases. The CDR3 sequence: CASSFGLATGELFF. In DNA form, the CDR3 reads TGTGCCAGCAGCTTCGGGTTAGCGACCGGGGAGCTGTTTTTT.

The chain recombines TRBV7-3 with TRBJ1-1; TRBD1 aligns across 8 bases. Germline trimming cut 5 bases from V and 0 bases from J; bases unmatched to any gene: 5. CDR3 size: 15 residues. Germline lookup yields CDR1 SGHTA and CDR2 FQGTGA. The chain's CDR3 is CASSPDRVMNTEAFF. The CDR3 DNA follows: TGTGCCAGCAGCCCGGACAGGGTAATGAACACTGAAGCTTTCTTT.

DNA for the CDR3: TGTGCCAGCACAGAGACAGGGCATAATTCACCCCTCCACTTT. This sequence encodes CASTETGHNSPLHF. The chain joins TRBV5-5 to TRBJ1-6, with 7 bases aligning to TRBD1. V lost 6 bases and J lost 5; bases outside the gene matches: 5. Looked up from germline, CDR1 is SGHKS and CDR2 is YYEKEE (reference sequence). CDR3 length: 14 amino acids.

The chain joins TRBV11-2 to TRBJ2-1, with D possibly matching TRBD1 (6 bases). Germline V gene data show CDR1 as SGHAT and CDR2 as FQNNGV. The CDR3 consists of 16 residues. V dropped 7 bases and J dropped 0 bases, with 16 bases sitting between them. CDR3 DNA sequence: TGTGCCAGCACAATCAGACAGGATAGCTCCTACAATGAGCAGTTCTTC. It yields the protein CASTIRQDSSYNEQFF.

The gene calls are TRBV30 and TRBJ1-2; D possibly corresponds to TRBD1 (5 bases). From germline, CDR1 is GTSNPN and CDR2 SVGIG (reference sequence). The CDR3 has 13 amino acids. Trimming removed 2 bases from V and 8 bases from J, with 15 bases in between. The CDR3 loop reads CAWSYQGVVGYTF. The CDR3 DNA reads TGTGCCTGGAGTTATCAGGGCGTGGTGGGCTACACCTTC.

This chain joins TRBV19 and TRBJ1-3, with a possible D match to TRBD1 (6 bases). Germline-derived CDR1 and CDR2 are LNHDA and SQIVND (reference sequence). The length of the CDR3 is 15 residues. With 10 bases removed from V and 4 bases from J, the gap between germline ends came to 20 bases. The chain's CDR3 is CATSFQGSFGNTIYF. DNA of the CDR3: TGTGCCACCTCGTTTCAGGGGAGTTTCGGAAACACCATATATTTT.

The V call is TRBV3-1 (or the pseudogene TRBV3-2), the J call TRBJ1-2, with D hard to call. The V gene's germline CDR1 is LGHDT and CDR2 YNNKEL (reference sequence). V shed 9 bases and J shed 8 bases, with 13 bases lying between them. This CDR3 is built from 11 residues. In DNA, the CDR3 is TGTGCCAGTGGCAGAGGGCGCGGCTACACCTTC. Translation: CASGRGRGYTF.

This chain uses TRBV30 with TRBJ1-4; TRBD1 might be the D (5 bases). The germline V and J ends were trimmed by 0 bases and 7 bases, with 15 bases remaining between them. The CDR3 is 15 residues long. Germline loops: CDR1 GTSNPN, CDR2 SVGIG (reference sequence). CDR3 sequence: CAWSVLAGFGEKLFF. The CDR3, as DNA: TGTGCCTGGAGTGTACTTGCAGGGTTTGGTGAAAAACTGTTTTTT.

This chain uses TRBV13 with TRBJ1-6; D gene uncertain. Germline V gives CDR1 PRHDT, CDR2 FYEKMQ (reference sequence). The CDR3 covers 16 residues. Deletions cut 0 bases from V and 0 bases from J, with 6 bases between. The CDR3 nucleotides are TGTGCCAGCAGCTTAGGCCACAACTCCTATAATTCACCCCTCCACTTT. Translating gives CASSLGHNSYNSPLHF.

This chain's CDR3 is CASSRQGALYEQYF. CDR3 sequence (DNA): TGTGCCAGCAGCCGACAGGGGGCCCTCTACGAGCAGTACTTC. V and J are TRBV6-5 and TRBJ2-7; TRBD1 aligns across 10 bases. The CDR3 loop spans 14 amino acids. J lost 3 bases, V lost 6 bases, and 5 bases had no gene match. Germline V gene lookup returns CDR1 MNHEY and CDR2 SVGAGI.

This clone was observed a single time. The chain links TRBV5-5 to TRBJ1-4, with TRBD1 matching 7 bases. Per the germline V gene, CDR1 is SGHKS and CDR2 is YYEKEE (reference sequence). The ends lost 4 bases at V and 5 bases at J; junction bases unmatched: 8. The CDR3 is 15 amino acids. CDR3 DNA sequence: TGTGCCAGCAGCGTCCGGGACAGAGGAAATGAAAAACTGTTTTTT. Residues: CASSVRDRGNEKLFF.

The chain employs TRBV20-1 and TRBJ2-1; D uncertain. The V gene lost 4 bases and the J gene lost 13 bases, with 14 bases spanning the gap. The CDR3 totals 11 residues. CDR1 DFQATT and CDR2 SNEGSKA come from the germline V gene (reference sequence). The CDR3 loop reads CSAKKVENQFF. CDR3 in DNA: TGCAGTGCTAAAAAGGTGGAGAACCAGTTCTTC.

The rearrangement joins TRBV28 to TRBJ1-2, with unresolved D. The V and J ends lost 5 bases and 3 bases respectively, with 10 bases between them. Germline V CDR1 and CDR2: MDHEN, SYDVKM. The CDR3 is 13 residues long. The CDR3 sequence: CASSPTQDYGYTF. The CDR3 nucleotides are TGTGCCAGCAGTCCCACCCAGGACTATGGCTACACCTTC.